This T cell receptor (beta chain) was obtained from a study of blood T cell repertoires in COVID-19 (TCRdb year 2020). At the level of the whole study: Samples covering the acute and convalescent phases of COVID-19 were provided by collaborators in the United States, Italy and Spain. Samples came from the ongoing ImmuneRACE study (first 160 participants) plus 1,254 subjects from 6 global collaborators. Where HLA class I and class II types were available, the types were taken from metadata supplied by the sample provider, not from assay-based typing. The sample metadata nearly always contained a de-identified subject ID, COVID-19 status, age in years and sex. Subjects who had been exposed to COVID-19, were actively infected with it, or had recovered from it provided the deeply sampled blood TCRbeta repertoires that made up the dataset. The material from the prospective study consisted of cDNA or gDNA derived from T cells, B-cell-depleted T cells, or PBMCs. The repertoires were made available in a free public database intended to serve as a resource for research on the immune response to SARS-CoV-2. Study-wide conclusions, independent of this receptor: The amount of clinical and demographic metadata varied by source and participant and was provided uncurated.

Here V drops 2 bases and J drops 8 bases, and the junction holds 7 bases not matched to any gene. CDR1 is given as SNHLY and CDR2 as FYNNEI, both from the germline V gene. The CDR3 has 15 amino acids, counting the end cysteine and phenylalanine. Here the CDR3 DNA is all that survives: 45 bases in frame from base 1. In the prospective study, participants were about 18 to 100 years old, resided in about two dozen geographic areas of the United States, and were enrolled through a virtual design. In the prospective study, participants were assigned to cohorts based on the clinical history participants reported in a screening survey and a study questionnaire. Recovered participants in ImmuneRACE Cohort 3 were defined as having two consecutive negative NP/OP PCR tests, clearance from a healthcare professional, or resolution of symptoms. Mobile phlebotomists in the prospective study collected whole blood, serum and a nasopharyngeal or oropharyngeal swab from every participant. Over a roughly 2-month period, participants in the prospective study had the option of providing additional blood draws and questionnaires. Before DNA extraction, prospective study blood samples were shipped either frozen or at room temperature.

TCRbeta CDR3 regions were amplified from genomic DNA by means of the immunoSEQ Assay, a bias-controlled multiplex PCR. The authors processed their data as follows. Within the assay, amplification of reference gene primers was used to estimate how many nucleated cells each sample contained. To quantify the absolute abundance of each unique TCRbeta CDR3 rearrangement, sequence reads were collapsed and filtered. For each sample, productive Simpson clonality was calculated as the square root of Simpson's diversity index across productive rearrangements. In its TCRdb copy, this immuneACCESS table keeps in-frame sequences only and misses some clones. Where compared with another copy, unresolved V genes explain less than half of these, and the others have no known cause. D and trimming were read from the DNA, whereas the V and J calls and clone size are those reported in that table. The sample profile shows 300,000 to 450,000 clones; less than 90% of them were found once. The ten largest clones add up to over 0.8% of the sample.

A word on this clone: Its specific antigen is unknown. Within one base of it there is no much larger clone, and no base qualities were kept.

In this chain, TRBV2 is recombined with TRBJ2-1; the junction holds 9 bases that match TRBD2. Source material: PBMCs or T cells enriched from blood (not recorded which). The sequence was collected from a woman aged 30 to 39 who had recovered from COVID-19. The CDR3 region has the sequence CASSESGGGAHEQFF. The bases are TGTGCCAGCAGTGAATCTGGCGGGGGGGCCCATGAGCAGTTCTTC.